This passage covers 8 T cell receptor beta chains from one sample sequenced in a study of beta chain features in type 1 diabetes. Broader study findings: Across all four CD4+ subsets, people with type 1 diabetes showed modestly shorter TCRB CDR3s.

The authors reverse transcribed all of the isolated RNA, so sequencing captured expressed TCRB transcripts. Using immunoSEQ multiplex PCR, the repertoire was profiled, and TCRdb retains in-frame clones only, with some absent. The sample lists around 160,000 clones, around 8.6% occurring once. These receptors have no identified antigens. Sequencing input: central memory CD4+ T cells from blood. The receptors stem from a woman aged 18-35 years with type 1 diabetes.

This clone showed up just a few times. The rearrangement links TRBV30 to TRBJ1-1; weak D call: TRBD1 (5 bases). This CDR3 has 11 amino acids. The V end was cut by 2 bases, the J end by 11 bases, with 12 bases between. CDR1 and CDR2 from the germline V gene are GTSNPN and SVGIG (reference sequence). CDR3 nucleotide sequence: TGTGCCTGGAGTCCGGGGGGACTTGCTTTCTTT. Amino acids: CAWSPGGLAFF.

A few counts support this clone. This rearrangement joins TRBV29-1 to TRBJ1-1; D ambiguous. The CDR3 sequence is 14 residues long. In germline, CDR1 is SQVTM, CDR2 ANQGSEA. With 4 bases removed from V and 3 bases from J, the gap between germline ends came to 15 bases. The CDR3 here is CSVGVSAGYTEAFF. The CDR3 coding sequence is TGCAGCGTTGGGGTCTCCGCGGGCTACACTGAAGCTTTCTTT.

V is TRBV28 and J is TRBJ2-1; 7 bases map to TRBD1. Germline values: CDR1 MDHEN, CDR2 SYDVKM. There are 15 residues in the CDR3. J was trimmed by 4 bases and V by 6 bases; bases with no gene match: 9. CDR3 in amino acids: CASSPPRGNYNEQFF. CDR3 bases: TGTGCCAGCAGCCCACCCAGGGGGAATTACAATGAGCAGTTCTTC.

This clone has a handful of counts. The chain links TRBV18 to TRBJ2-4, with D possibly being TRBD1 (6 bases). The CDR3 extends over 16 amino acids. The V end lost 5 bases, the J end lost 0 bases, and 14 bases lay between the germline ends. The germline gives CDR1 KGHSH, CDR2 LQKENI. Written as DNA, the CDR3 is TGTGCCAGCTCAAAAGGACAGATTTTAGCCAAAAACATTCAGTACTTC. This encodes CASSKGQILAKNIQYF.

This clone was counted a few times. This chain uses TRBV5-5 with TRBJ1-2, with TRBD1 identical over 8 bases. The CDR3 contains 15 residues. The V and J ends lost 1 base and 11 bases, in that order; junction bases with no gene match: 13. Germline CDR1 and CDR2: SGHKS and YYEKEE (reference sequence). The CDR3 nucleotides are TGTGCCAGCAGCTTGATGGCGACAGGGGACGGCGATTACACCTTC. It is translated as CASSLMATGDGDYTF.

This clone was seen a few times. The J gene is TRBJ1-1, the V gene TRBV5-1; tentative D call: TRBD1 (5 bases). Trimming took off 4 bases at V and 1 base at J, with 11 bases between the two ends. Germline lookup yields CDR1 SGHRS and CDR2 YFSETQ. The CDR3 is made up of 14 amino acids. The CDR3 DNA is TGCGCCAGCAGCCAGTCGACAGAGAACACTGAAGCTTTCTTT. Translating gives CASSQSTENTEAFF. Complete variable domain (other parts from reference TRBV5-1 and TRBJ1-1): KAGVTQTPRYLIKTRGQQVTLSCSPISGHRSVSWYQQTPGQGLQFLFEYFSETQRNKGNFPGRFSGRQFSNSRSEMNVSTLELGDSALYLCASSQSTENTEAFFGQGTRLTVV.

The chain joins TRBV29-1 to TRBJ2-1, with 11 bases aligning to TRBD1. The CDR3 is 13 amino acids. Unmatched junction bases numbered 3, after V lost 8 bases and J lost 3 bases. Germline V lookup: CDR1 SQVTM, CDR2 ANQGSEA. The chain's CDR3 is CSTGTGGYNEQFF. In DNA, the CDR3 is TGCAGCACCGGGACAGGGGGCTACAATGAGCAGTTCTTC.

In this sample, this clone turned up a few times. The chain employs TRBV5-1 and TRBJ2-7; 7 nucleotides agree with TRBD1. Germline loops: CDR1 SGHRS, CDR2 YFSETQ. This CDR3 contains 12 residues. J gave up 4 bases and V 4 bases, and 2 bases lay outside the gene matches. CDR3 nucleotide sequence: TGCGCCAGCAGCCCACAGGGGTACGAGCAGTACTTC. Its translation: CASSPQGYEQYF.